The clone carrying this T cell receptor beta chain was seen repeatedly, ten times or more. The data originate from a study of blood T cell repertoires in COVID-19. For the study at large: Some COVID-19 samples were acute and others convalescent; all came from the United States, Italy and Spain. Sources were T cells, B-cell-depleted T cells, or PBMCs; the material itself was cDNA or gDNA.

Germline V gene sequence: CDR1 SGHVS, CDR2 FNYEAQ. With V trimmed by 6 bases and J by 7 bases, 7 bases remained unmatched. The CDR3 contains 15 residues. The data were produced by immunoSEQ multiplex PCR, yet TCRdb's version contains in-frame clones alone and is incomplete. Among 190,000 or so clones listed, around 78% were seen once. What was sequenced was peripheral blood. The chain combines TRBV7-6 with TRBJ2-2; 11 nucleotides match TRBD2. The source is a woman of 80 years or more with active or convalescent COVID-19. CDR3 DNA: TGTGCCAGCAGTCCTCTAGCGGGGGGTAACGGGGAGCTGTTTTTT. Protein: CASSPLAGGNGELFF.